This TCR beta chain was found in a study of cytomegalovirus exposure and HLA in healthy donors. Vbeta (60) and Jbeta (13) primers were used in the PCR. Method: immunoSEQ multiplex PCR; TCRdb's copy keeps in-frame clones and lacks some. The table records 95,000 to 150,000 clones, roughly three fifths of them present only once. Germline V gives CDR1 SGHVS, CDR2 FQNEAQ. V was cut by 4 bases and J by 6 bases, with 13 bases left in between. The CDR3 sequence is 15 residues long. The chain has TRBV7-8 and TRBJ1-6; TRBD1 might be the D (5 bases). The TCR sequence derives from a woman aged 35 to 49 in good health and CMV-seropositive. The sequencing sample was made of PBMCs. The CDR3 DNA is TGTGCCAGCAGCTCGACAGTAAGCGCTAATTCACCCCTCCACTTT. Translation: CASSSTVSANSPLHF.